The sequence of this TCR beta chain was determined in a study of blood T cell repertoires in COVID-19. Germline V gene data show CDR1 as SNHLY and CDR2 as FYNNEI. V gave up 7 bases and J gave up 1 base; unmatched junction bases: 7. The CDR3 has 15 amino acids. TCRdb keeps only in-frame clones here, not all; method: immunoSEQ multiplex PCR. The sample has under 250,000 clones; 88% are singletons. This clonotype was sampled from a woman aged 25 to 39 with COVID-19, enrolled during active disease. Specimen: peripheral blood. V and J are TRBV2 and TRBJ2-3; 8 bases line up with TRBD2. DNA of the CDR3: TGTGCCAGCAACCCGGGACTAGGGGGCACAGATACGCAGTATTTT. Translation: CASNPGLGGTDTQYF.